This T cell receptor beta chain was profiled in a study of shared clonotypes between healthy human individuals. Study summary: The study used three CD4 naive, three CD4 memory, two CD8 naive and one CD8 memory plate per donor.

Germline CDR1 MGHRA, CDR2 YSYEKL. The length of the CDR3 is 15 residues. Trimming removed 2 bases at V and 4 bases at J, with 12 bases between. Notes on this clone: The antigen remains unidentified.

Naive CD8 cells comprised CD45RO-negative, CCR7-positively selected cells, excluding terminally differentiated effector memory CD45RA+ cells. Study observations and caveats: Relative to their counterparts shared across all four donors, non-shared clonotypes exhibited diminished generation probabilities.

Libraries were prepared by immunoSEQ multiplex PCR; TCRdb keeps only in-frame clonotypes and omits some of them. The repertoire includes some 2,100,000 clones, roughly 91% of them detected once, and around 1.7% sits in the top ten. The chain uses TRBV4-1 and TRBJ1-5; possibly TRBD1 for D (5 bases). Sequenced: naive CD8+ T cells from PBMCs. This clonotype was obtained from a man aged 18 to 30 in good health. Some clones in this sample may be carry-over from other donors' samples. The CDR3 loop reads CASSQIAGPNQPQHF. CDR3 sequence (DNA): TGCGCCAGCAGCCAAATCGCAGGGCCGAATCAGCCCCAGCATTTT.